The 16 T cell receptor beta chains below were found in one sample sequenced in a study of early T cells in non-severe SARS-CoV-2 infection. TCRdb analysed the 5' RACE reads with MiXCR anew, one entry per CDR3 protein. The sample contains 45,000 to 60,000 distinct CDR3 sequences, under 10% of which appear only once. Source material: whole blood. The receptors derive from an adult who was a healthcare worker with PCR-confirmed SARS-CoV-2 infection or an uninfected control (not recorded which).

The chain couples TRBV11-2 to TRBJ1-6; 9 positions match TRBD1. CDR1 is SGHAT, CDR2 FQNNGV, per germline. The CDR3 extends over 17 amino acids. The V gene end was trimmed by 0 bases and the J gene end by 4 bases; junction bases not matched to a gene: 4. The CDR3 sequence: CASSLDGQGTYNSPLHF. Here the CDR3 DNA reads TGTGCCAGCAGCTTAGACGGACAGGGGACATATAATTCACCCCTCCACTTT.

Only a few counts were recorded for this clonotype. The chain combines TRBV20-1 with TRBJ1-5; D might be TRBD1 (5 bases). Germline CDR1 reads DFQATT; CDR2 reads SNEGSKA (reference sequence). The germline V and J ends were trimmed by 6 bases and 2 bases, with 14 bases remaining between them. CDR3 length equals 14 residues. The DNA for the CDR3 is TGCAGTGCCCCCCCGCAGGGCCGCAATCAGCCCCAGCATTTT. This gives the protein CSAPPQGRNQPQHF.

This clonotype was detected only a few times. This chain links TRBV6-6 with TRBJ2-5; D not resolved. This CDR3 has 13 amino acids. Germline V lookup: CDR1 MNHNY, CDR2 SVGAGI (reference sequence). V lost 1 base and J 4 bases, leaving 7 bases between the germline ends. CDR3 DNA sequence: TGTGCCAGCAGTTACTTAGTCCTAGAGACCCAGTACTTC. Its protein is CASSYLVLETQYF.

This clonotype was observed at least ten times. CDR3 sequence reads: CSRAPGGNSPLHF. CDR3 in DNA: TGCAGCCGGGCCCCGGGGGGGAATTCACCCCTCCACTTT. J is TRBJ1-6 and V is TRBV20-1; D may be TRBD1 (5 bases). Germline V gene sequence: CDR1 DFQATT, CDR2 SNEGSKA (reference sequence). CDR3 length: 13 residues.

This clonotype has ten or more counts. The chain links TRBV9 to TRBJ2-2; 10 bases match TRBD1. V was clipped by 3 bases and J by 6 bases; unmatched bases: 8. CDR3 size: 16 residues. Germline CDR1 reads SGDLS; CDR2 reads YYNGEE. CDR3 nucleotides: TGTGCCAGCAGCGGAGGGGACAGGGGAGTCGCCGGGGAGCTGTTTTTT. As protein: CASSGGDRGVAGELFF.

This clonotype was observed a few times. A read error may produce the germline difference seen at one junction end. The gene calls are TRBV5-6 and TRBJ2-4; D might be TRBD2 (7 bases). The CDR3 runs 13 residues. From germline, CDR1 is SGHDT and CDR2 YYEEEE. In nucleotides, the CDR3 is TGTGCCAGCAGCTTGGAGTCGGGGGGACATCGGAACTTC. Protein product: CASSLESGGHRNF.

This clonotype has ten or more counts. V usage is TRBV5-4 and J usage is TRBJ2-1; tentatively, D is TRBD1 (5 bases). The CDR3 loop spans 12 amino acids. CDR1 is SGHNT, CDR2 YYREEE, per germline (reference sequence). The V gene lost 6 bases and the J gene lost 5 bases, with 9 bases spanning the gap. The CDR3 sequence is CASTGQNNEQFF. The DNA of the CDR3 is TGTGCCAGCACCGGACAAAACAATGAGCAGTTCTTC.

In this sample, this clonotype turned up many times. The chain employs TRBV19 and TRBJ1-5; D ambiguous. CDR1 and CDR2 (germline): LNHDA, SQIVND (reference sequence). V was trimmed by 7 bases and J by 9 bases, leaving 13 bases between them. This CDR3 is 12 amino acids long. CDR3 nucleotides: TGTGCCAGTACCCCCTCGGGAATGCCCCAGCATTTT. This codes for CASTPSGMPQHF. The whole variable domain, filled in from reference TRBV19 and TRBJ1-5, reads DGGITQSPKYLFRKEGQNVTLSCEQNLNHDAMYWYRQDPGQGLRLIYYSQIVNDFQKGDIAEGYSVSREKKESFPLTVTSAQKNPTAFYLCASTPSGMPQHFGDGTRLSIL.

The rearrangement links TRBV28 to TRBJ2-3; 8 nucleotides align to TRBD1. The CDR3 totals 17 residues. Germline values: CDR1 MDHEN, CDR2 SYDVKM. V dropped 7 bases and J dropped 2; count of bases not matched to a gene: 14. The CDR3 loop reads CASKSPVGTGFTDTQYF. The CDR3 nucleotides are TGTGCCAGCAAATCCCCCGTGGGGACAGGCTTCACAGATACGCAGTATTTT.

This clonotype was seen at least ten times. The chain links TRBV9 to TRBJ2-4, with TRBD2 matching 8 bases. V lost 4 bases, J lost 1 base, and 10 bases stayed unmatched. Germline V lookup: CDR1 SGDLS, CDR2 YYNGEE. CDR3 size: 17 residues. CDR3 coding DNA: TGTGCCAGCAGCCCTTCCATAGCGGGACGGGCCAAAAACATTCAGTACTTC. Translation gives CASSPSIAGRAKNIQYF.

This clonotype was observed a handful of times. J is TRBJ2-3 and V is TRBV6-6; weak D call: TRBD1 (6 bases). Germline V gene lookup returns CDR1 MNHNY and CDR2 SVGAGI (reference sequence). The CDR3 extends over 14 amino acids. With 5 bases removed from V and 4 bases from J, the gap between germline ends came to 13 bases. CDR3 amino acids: CASSRGTGSDTQYF. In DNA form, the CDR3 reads TGTGCCAGCAGTAGGGGGACGGGGTCAGATACGCAGTATTTT.

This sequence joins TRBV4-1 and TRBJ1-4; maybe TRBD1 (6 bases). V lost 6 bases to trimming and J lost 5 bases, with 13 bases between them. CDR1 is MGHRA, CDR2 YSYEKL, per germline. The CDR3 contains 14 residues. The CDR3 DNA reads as TGCGCCAGCAGTCTTGGACAGTACAATGAAAAACTGTTTTTT. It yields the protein CASSLGQYNEKLFF.

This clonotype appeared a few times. The CDR3 protein is CSAIRSANPVREQFF. The CDR3 region has the DNA TGCAGTGCTATCCGGTCCGCTAATCCTGTACGTGAGCAGTTCTTC. The chain couples TRBV20-1 to TRBJ2-1; D unclear. The germline CDR1 and CDR2 sequences are DFQATT and SNEGSKA (reference sequence). V gave up 4 bases and J gave up 9 bases, with 22 bases separating them. CDR3 length equals 15 residues.

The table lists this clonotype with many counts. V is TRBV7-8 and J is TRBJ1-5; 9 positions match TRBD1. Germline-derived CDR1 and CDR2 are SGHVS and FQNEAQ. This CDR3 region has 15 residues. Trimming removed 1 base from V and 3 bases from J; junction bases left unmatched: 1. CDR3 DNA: TGTGCCAGCAGCTTAGGGACAGGGGCCAATCAGCCCCAGCATTTT. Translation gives CASSLGTGANQPQHF.

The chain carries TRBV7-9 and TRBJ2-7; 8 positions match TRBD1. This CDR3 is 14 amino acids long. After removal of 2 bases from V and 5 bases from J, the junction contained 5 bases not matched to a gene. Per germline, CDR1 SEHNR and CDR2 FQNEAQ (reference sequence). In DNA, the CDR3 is TGTGCCAGCAGCTTACAACAGGGGGGTGACGAGCAGTACTTC. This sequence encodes CASSLQQGGDEQYF. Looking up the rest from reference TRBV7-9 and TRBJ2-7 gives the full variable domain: DTGVSQNPRHKITKRGQNVTFRCDPISEHNRLYWYRQTLGQGPEFLTYFQNEAQLEKSRLLSDRFSAERPKGSFSTLEIQRTEQGDSAMYLCASSLQQGGDEQYFGPGTRLTVT.

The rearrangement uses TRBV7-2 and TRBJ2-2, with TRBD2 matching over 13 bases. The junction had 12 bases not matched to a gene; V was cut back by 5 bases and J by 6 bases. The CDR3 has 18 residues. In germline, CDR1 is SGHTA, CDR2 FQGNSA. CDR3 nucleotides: TGTGCCAGCAGCGCGCAGATCGGACTAGCGGGGGAACCCGGGGAGCTGTTTTTT. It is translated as CASSAQIGLAGEPGELFF.